This TCR beta chain was retrieved from a study of shared clonotypes between healthy human individuals. Study background: Participating donors consisted of two women and a few men aged 18 to 49.

Study-wide results and limits: Generation probability values for non-shared clonotypes were lower than those for clonotypes shared by all four donors.

Produced via immunoSEQ multiplex PCR; TCRdb's table is partial and in-frame only. The table has 2.3 million or so clones, 85% to 95% seen once. As concerns this clone: What it binds is unknown. Within the sample, other DNA sequences also encode this same CDR3.

Donors were Caucasian adults residing in Nashville, Tennessee, USA. Into CD45RA+ naive and CD45RA-negative memory subsets, the CD4+ cells were split. The CDR3 runs 13 residues. The ends were cut back, 2 bases at V and 5 bases at J, with 9 bases in the middle. CDR1 is SEHNR, CDR2 FQNEAQ, per germline (reference sequence). The gene calls are TRBV7-9 and TRBJ1-1, with D unresolved. This clonotype was sampled from a man aged 18 to 35 in good health. Some clones in this sample may be carry-over from other donors' samples. The sequencing sample was made of naive CD4+ T cells from PBMCs. Sample subset: CD45RA+ positively selected. The CDR3 reads CASSLRVGTEAFF. The DNA of the CDR3 is TGTGCCAGCAGCTTAAGGGTGGGGACTGAAGCTTTCTTT.